A selection of T cell receptor beta chains follows, all from one sample in a study of molecular identifiers for immune sequencing clone quantification. TCRdb reanalysed the PCR reads using MiXCR and keeps one entry per CDR3 protein. Among roughly 100,000 distinct CDR3 sequences listed, 35% were seen once. The specimen was naive CD8+ T cells from blood, with Jurkat cell RNA spiked in. All receptors come from a human donor in good health. Some libraries in this study had Jurkat cell RNA spiked in. Each CDR3 is given without its conserved first and last residue.

v_call: TRBV6-2/TRBV6-3
cdr3_aa: ASSILSQGRKGIQY

v_call: TRBV15
cdr3_aa: ATSRGNRGQPQH

v_call: TRBV9
cdr3_aa: ASSPPTAVEQY

v_call: TRBV27
cdr3_aa: ASSNKHPGLAYEQY

v_call: TRBV12-2
cdr3_aa: ASRLALGTDGELF

v_call: TRBV28
cdr3_aa: ASTTAEETQY

v_call: TRBV9
cdr3_aa: ASSAQGARVTEAF

v_call: TRBV12-3/TRBV12-4
cdr3_aa: ASSFGWSSTEAF

v_call: TRBV7-9
cdr3_aa: ASTGRGTEAF

v_call: TRBV9
cdr3_aa: ASSVGTSSTDTQY

v_call: TRBV7-9
cdr3_aa: ASSSTSGAPDTQY

v_call: TRBV11-2
cdr3_aa: ATHRALQETQY

v_call: TRBV20-1
cdr3_aa: SATEAF